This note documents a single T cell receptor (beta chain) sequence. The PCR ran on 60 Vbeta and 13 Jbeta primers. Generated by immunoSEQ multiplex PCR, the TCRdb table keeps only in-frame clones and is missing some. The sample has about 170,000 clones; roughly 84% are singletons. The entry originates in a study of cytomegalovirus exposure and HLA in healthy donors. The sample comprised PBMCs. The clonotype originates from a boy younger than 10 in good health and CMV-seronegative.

CDR3 protein: CASSTRTGKNTEAFF. CDR3 DNA: TGTGCCAGTAGTACGAGAACAGGGAAGAACACTGAAGCTTTCTTT. V gene TRBV19 combines with J gene TRBJ1-1; tentative D call: TRBD1 (6 bases). Germline V gene data show CDR1 as LNHDA and CDR2 as SQIVND (reference sequence). V was cut by 4 bases and J by 1 base, with 13 bases left in between. This CDR3 has 15 amino acids.